The sample holds a few counts of the clone carrying this T cell receptor (beta chain). Its matching antigen is unknown. These data originate in a study of regulatory T cells in long-lasting Graves disease. Study in general: The study counted Graves' disease as persistent given over 5 years of antithyroid drugs and positive TSH receptor antibodies. Study observations and caveats: Accuracy was possibly reduced by small sample size.

Time point defined: persistent/refractory GD, antithyroid drugs over 5 years with positive TRAb. PBMC RNA was the source of the TCR library. Through Arm-PCR of CDR3 regions and iRepertoire HTBI primers, TCR beta libraries were built. Each CDR3 protein gets one entry after TCRdb re-called the multiplex PCR reads with MiXCR. The sample consists of 400,000 to 450,000 distinct CDR3 sequences, 23% of them appearing once. Material: peripheral blood mononuclear cells (PBMCs), obtained when the disease was refractory, from a patient treated with antithyroid drugs. This clonotype was obtained from a female donor with Graves disease.

The CDR3 DNA reads as TGTGCCAGCAGCTTAGGGCTAGCATACTACAATGAGCAGTTCTTC. It is translated as CASSLGLAYYNEQFF. The chain links TRBV7-9 to TRBJ2-1, with a weak D call TRBD2 (5 bases). CDR3 length: 15 residues. Germline V gene lookup returns CDR1 SEHNR and CDR2 FQNEAQ (reference sequence). With 1 base removed from V and 3 bases from J, the gap between germline ends came to 10 bases.